Below, one T cell receptor beta chain is given with its context. The CDR3 runs to 14 residues. The V and J ends lost 5 bases and 7 bases, in that order; junction bases with no gene match: 9. Germline V gene lookup returns CDR1 MNHEY and CDR2 SMNVEV (reference sequence). Drawing of peripheral blood yielded 7.5 to 10 milliliters from each donor. The data were taken from a study of blood T cells in healthy people across ages. A J-beta primer mix and a sample-barcoded 5' primer were used in a second PCR of roughly 7 to 12 cycles. Each cDNA molecule received a tag from a template-switch adaptor that had 12 random nucleotides. There were at least 2.5 million CDR3-containing paired-end reads obtained from each sample. TCRdb redid the calling of the 5' RACE reads with MiXCR, one entry per CDR3 protein. The data show 550,000 to 800,000 distinct CDR3 sequences, over 20% seen once.

The TCR sequence derives from a man between 65 and 79 years old in good health. The genes are TRBV27 and TRBJ2-5, with 8 bases lining up with TRBD2. The sample consisted of blood. CDR3 sequence reads: CASSPKRGSGTQYF. CDR3 DNA sequence: TGTGCCAGCAGTCCTAAGCGGGGGTCGGGGACCCAGTACTTC.